The 21 T cell receptor beta chains reported below all come from one sample, sequenced in a study of control samples from healthy donors and cancer patients. The method was immunoSEQ multiplex PCR; TCRdb's version includes in-frame clones alone and lacks a portion of them. This table has 150,000 to 200,000 clones, around 92% appearing once. Sequenced input: blood. These receptors all come from a woman in her thirties or forties in good health.

The chain joins TRBV7-8 to TRBJ2-4; 9 bases are a match to TRBD1. After removal of 5 bases from V and 6 bases from J, the junction contained 5 bases not matched to a gene. Germline values: CDR1 SGHVS, CDR2 FQNEAQ. The CDR3 length is 14 residues. CDR3 in amino acids: CASSPGTGINIQYF. The CDR3 region has the DNA TGTGCCAGCAGCCCCGGGACAGGGATAAACATTCAGTACTTC.

This clone has only a few counts. The genes are TRBV12-5 and TRBJ1-1; D is ambiguous. The CDR3 has 10 amino acids. Trimming stripped 6 bases from V and 6 bases from J, with 5 bases between. The germline CDR1 and CDR2 sequences are LGHNT and FRNRAP. This CDR3 is CASGEPEAFF. CDR3 sequence (DNA): TGTGCTAGTGGCGAACCTGAAGCTTTCTTT. Looking up the rest from reference TRBV12-5 and TRBJ1-1 gives the full variable domain: DARVTQTPRHKVTEMGQEVTMRCQPILGHNTVFWYRQTMMQGLELLAYFRNRAPLDDSGMPKDRFSAEMPDATLATLKIQPSEPRDSAVYFCASGEPEAFFGQGTRLTVV.

The rearrangement uses TRBV5-1 and TRBJ1-1; possibly TRBD1 for D (5 bases). The CDR3 runs 15 residues. CDR1 is SGHRS, CDR2 YFSETQ, per germline. Trimming stripped 0 bases from V and 2 bases from J, with 11 bases between. CDR3 in amino acids: CASSLGDYGNTEAFF. DNA of the CDR3: TGCGCCAGCAGCTTGGGGGACTATGGAAACACTGAAGCTTTCTTT.

The chain carries TRBV5-1 and TRBJ1-3, with a weak D call TRBD1 (5 bases). The CDR3 consists of 14 residues. Per the germline V gene, CDR1 is SGHRS and CDR2 is YFSETQ. V lost 1 base, J lost 2 bases, and 7 bases lay in between. CDR3 amino acids: CASSLPGAGNTIYF. CDR3 coding DNA: TGCGCCAGCAGCTTGCCGGGGGCTGGAAACACCATATATTTT. Filled out from reference TRBV5-1 and TRBJ1-3, the complete variable domain reads KAGVTQTPRYLIKTRGQQVTLSCSPISGHRSVSWYQQTPGQGLQFLFEYFSETQRNKGNFPGRFSGRQFSNSRSEMNVSTLELGDSALYLCASSLPGAGNTIYFGEGSWLTVV.

The table lists this clone with a count of one. The V and J genes are TRBV12-3 or TRBV12-4 and TRBJ1-2, with D perhaps TRBD1 (5 bases). Trimming stripped 2 bases from V and 13 bases from J, with 14 bases between. The CDR3 totals 12 residues. The DNA of the CDR3 is TGTGCCAGCAGTTTAACCAGACAGCGTTTCACCTTC. Translation: CASSLTRQRFTF.

The V gene is TRBV3-1 (or the pseudogene TRBV3-2), the J gene TRBJ2-7; 7 bases fit TRBD2. After removal of 0 bases from V and 4 bases from J, the junction contained 9 bases not matched to a gene. The germline CDR1 and CDR2 sequences are LGHDT and YNNKEL (reference sequence). The CDR3 spans 16 residues. CDR3 residues: CASSQDWGLRGYEQYF. The DNA for the CDR3 is TGTGCCAGCAGCCAAGATTGGGGACTACGGGGGTACGAGCAGTACTTC.

The chain links TRBV5-5 to TRBJ2-2; D not resolved. Germline V lookup: CDR1 SGHKS, CDR2 YYEKEE (reference sequence). Trimming took 2 bases from V and 5 from J, leaving 7 bases between them. The CDR3 runs to 13 residues. CDR3 sequence reads: CASSFWDTGELFF. CDR3 bases: TGTGCCAGCAGCTTCTGGGATACCGGGGAGCTGTTTTTT. The whole variable domain, remainder taken from reference TRBV5-5 and TRBJ2-2, is DAGVTQSPTHLIKTRGQQVTLRCSPISGHKSVSWYQQVLGQGPQFIFQYYEKEERGRGNFPDRFSARQFPNYSSELNVNALLLGDSALYLCASSFWDTGELFFGEGSRLTVL.

V is TRBV13 and J is TRBJ2-3; D is uncertain. CDR1 is PRHDT, CDR2 FYEKMQ, per germline (reference sequence). The CDR3 spans 14 residues. Trimming shortened V by 5 bases and J by 3 bases, and 12 bases separated the two germline ends. Written as DNA, the CDR3 is TGTGCCAGCAGCCGACCTGGAGAGACAGATACGCAGTATTTT. Protein product: CASSRPGETDTQYF. The variable domain in full, completed from reference TRBV13 and TRBJ2-3, reads AAGVIQSPRHLIKEKRETATLKCYPIPRHDTVYWYQQGPGQDPQFLISFYEKMQSDKGSIPDRFSAQQFSDYHSELNMSSLELGDSALYFCASSRPGETDTQYFGPGTRLTVL.

The CDR3, as DNA: TGTGCCAGCAGCACGGACAGGCCGGGCACTGAAGCTTTCTTT. It is translated as CASSTDRPGTEAFF. The chain is built from TRBV7-9 and TRBJ1-1, with 7 bases matching TRBD1. Germline V gene sequence: CDR1 SEHNR, CDR2 FQNEAQ (reference sequence). Trimming cost V 5 bases and J 4 bases; bases outside gene matches: 7. The CDR3 has 14 amino acids.

The V call is TRBV28, the J call TRBJ1-2; unclear D gene. CDR3 length: 13 residues. CDR1 is MDHEN, CDR2 SYDVKM, per germline. Trimming shortened V by 3 bases and J by 8 bases, and 13 bases separated the two germline ends. The CDR3 nucleotides read TGTGCCAGCAGTTTTGTTCCCAGTGGGGGCTACACCTTC. Protein product: CASSFVPSGGYTF.

This clone came up a few times. The same CDR3 also results from other DNA sequences found in this sample. The CDR3, as DNA: TGCGCCAGCAGCCTAGGGGGGAACACTGAAGCTTTCTTT. Translating gives CASSLGGNTEAFF. The rearrangement joins TRBV5-1 to TRBJ1-1; tentatively, D is TRBD1 (6 bases). This CDR3 is 13 amino acids long. The V end lost 4 bases, the J end lost 1 base, and 8 bases lay between the germline ends. Germline lookup yields CDR1 SGHRS and CDR2 YFSETQ.

The chain couples TRBV2 to TRBJ1-3, with D tentatively TRBD1 (6 bases). This CDR3 is built from 14 residues. Trimming removed 6 bases from V and 4 bases from J, with 13 bases in between. Germline V gene sequence: CDR1 SNHLY, CDR2 FYNNEI. The CDR3 is CASRGGASGNTIYF. CDR3 nucleotide sequence: TGTGCCAGCAGGGGGGGCGCTTCCGGAAACACCATATATTTT.

This clone was seen just once. V and J are TRBV7-9 and TRBJ1-1; TRBD1 is a possible D gene (5 bases). The CDR3 is 14 amino acids. The germline V and J ends were trimmed by 2 bases and 4 bases, with 11 bases remaining between them. Looked up from germline, CDR1 is SEHNR and CDR2 is FQNEAQ (reference sequence). The CDR3 spells CASSLRSGSTEAFF. Written as DNA, the CDR3 is TGTGCCAGCAGCTTAAGGTCAGGGTCCACTGAAGCTTTCTTT.

This clone appeared once. The V and J genes are TRBV15 and TRBJ2-1; the D call may be TRBD1 or TRBD2 (6 bases each). V was trimmed by 1 base and J by 6 bases, leaving 16 bases between them. The germline gives CDR1 LNHNV, CDR2 YYDKDF (reference sequence). The CDR3 spans 16 residues. The CDR3 here is CATSRGARGDLNEQFF. As DNA, the CDR3 is TGTGCCACCAGCAGAGGAGCGAGGGGGGACCTCAATGAGCAGTTCTTC.

The sample holds one count of this clone. V and J are TRBV4-2 and TRBJ1-4; D possibly corresponds to TRBD1 (5 bases). V lost 0 bases and J lost 6, with 8 bases in between. Germline CDR1 is LGHNA and CDR2 is YNFKEQ. The CDR3 is made up of 14 amino acids. The CDR3 DNA is TGTGCCAGCAGCCAAGATCCGGGGGATGAAAAACTGTTTTTT. It is translated as CASSQDPGDEKLFF.

The V gene is TRBV6-2 or TRBV6-3, the J gene TRBJ1-5; no reliable D call. Germline V lookup: CDR1 MNHEY, CDR2 SVGEGT. The V and J ends lost 3 bases and 5 bases respectively, with 5 bases between them. The CDR3 consists of 12 residues. CDR3 sequence (DNA): TGTGCCAGCAGTTATTTGTATCAGCCCCAGCATTTT. It yields the protein CASSYLYQPQHF.

The V gene is TRBV6-2 or TRBV6-3, the J gene TRBJ1-1; 9 nucleotides align to TRBD1. Germline V gene lookup returns CDR1 MNHEY and CDR2 SVGEGT. CDR3 size: 19 residues. Germline trimming cut 2 bases from V and 3 bases from J; bases unmatched to any gene: 16. CDR3 protein: CASSYPTPYRGRRDTEAFF. As DNA, the CDR3 is TGTGCCAGCAGTTACCCCACCCCCTACAGGGGGCGCAGGGACACTGAAGCTTTCTTT.

This clone was seen once. V gene TRBV5-1 combines with J gene TRBJ2-1, with no clear D. This CDR3 comprises 15 residues. Trimming left V 0 bases short and J 0 bases short, with 7 bases between. The V gene's germline CDR1 is SGHRS and CDR2 YFSETQ. The CDR3 here is CASSLDISSYNEQFF. DNA for the CDR3: TGCGCCAGCAGCTTGGACATTAGCTCCTACAATGAGCAGTTCTTC. The variable domain in full, completed from reference TRBV5-1 and TRBJ2-1, reads KAGVTQTPRYLIKTRGQQVTLSCSPISGHRSVSWYQQTPGQGLQFLFEYFSETQRNKGNFPGRFSGRQFSNSRSEMNVSTLELGDSALYLCASSLDISSYNEQFFGPGTRLTVL.

V and J are TRBV6-1 and TRBJ1-5; D call uncertain. Trimming shortened V by 2 bases and J by 4 bases, and 6 bases separated the two germline ends. CDR3 length: 13 residues. CDR1 is MNHNS and CDR2 is SASEGT in the germline V gene. The CDR3 loop is CASSEMSNQPQHF. For the CDR3, the DNA is TGTGCCAGCAGTGAAATGAGTAATCAGCCCCAGCATTTT.

This clone was detected a few times. V and J are TRBV5-1 and TRBJ2-7, with 7 bases aligning to TRBD1. This CDR3 has 15 amino acids. CDR1 is SGHRS and CDR2 is YFSETQ in the germline V gene. The trim removed 1 base at V and 2 bases at J, leaving 6 bases unmatched. The CDR3 DNA sequence: TGCGCCAGCAGCTTGTCAACAGGGGCCCCCTACGAGCAGTACTTC. Translation: CASSLSTGAPYEQYF.

V and J are TRBV4-1 and TRBJ1-2; D uncertain. V shed 1 base and J shed 4 bases, with 10 bases lying between them. Germline CDR1 is MGHRA and CDR2 is YSYEKL. The CDR3 runs to 14 residues. CDR3 sequence: CASSQAEGGYGYTF. The CDR3 coding sequence is TGCGCCAGCAGCCAAGCGGAGGGAGGCTATGGCTACACCTTC.